This entry describes one T cell receptor (beta chain). Germline CDR1 is MNHNS and CDR2 is SASEGT. V was trimmed by 3 bases and J by 4 bases, leaving 11 bases between them. The CDR3 has 14 residues. Libraries were prepared by immunoSEQ multiplex PCR; TCRdb keeps only in-frame clonotypes and omits some of them. The data hold roughly 100,000 clones, with 92% observed a single time. The sample comes from a study of T cell changes during pregnancy in multiple sclerosis. The chain links TRBV6-1 to TRBJ2-3; D might be TRBD1 (5 bases). The source material was peripheral blood, sampled after pregnancy. This TCR was sampled from a female donor with multiple sclerosis, enrolled in a pregnancy study. As DNA, the CDR3 is TGTGCCAGCAGTGAGGGCAGGGTGCCAGATACGCAGTATTTT. Its protein product is CASSEGRVPDTQYF.